This TCR beta chain is from a study of molecular identifiers for immune sequencing clone quantification. Germline values: CDR1 LGHNA, CDR2 YSLEER. This CDR3 is 15 amino acids long. The V and J ends lost 0 bases and 3 bases respectively, with 11 bases between them. The sorting of naive CD8 T cells used the CD8+CD4-CCR7+CD45RA+ phenotype. Study-wide results and caveats: Clonotypes topping 20 RNA copies carried over 99% of effector molecules but under 1% of naive ones. Identical TCR molecules can share a barcode, and this sharing could underestimate highly expanded clone sizes.

In regard to this clonotype: Antigen specificity is unknown. A much bigger clone sits one base away, suggesting this may be a read error.

The use of previously described methods and listed TCR primers produced the bulk TCR libraries. Each CDR3 protein gets one entry after TCRdb re-called the PCR reads with MiXCR. The sample records approximately 550,000 distinct CDR3 sequences, roughly a fifth being singletons. The source is a human donor in good health. Some libraries in this study had Jurkat cell RNA spiked in. Sequenced material: naive CD8+ T cells from blood, with Jurkat cell RNA spiked in. Subset described: FACS-sorted CD8+CD4-CCR7+CD45RA+ naive T cells. This chain links TRBV4-3 with TRBJ1-1; D is uncertain. The CDR3 is CASSQDPTEDTEAFF. CDR3 nucleotide sequence: TGCGCCAGCAGCCAAGATCCCACAGAGGACACTGAAGCTTTCTTT.